These 15 T cell receptor beta chains share one sample of origin, sequenced in a study of T cells in localized non-small cell lung cancer (dated by TCRdb to 2020 to 2021). Library creation used the immunoSEQ multiplex PCR assay. TCRdb holds this immuneACCESS table with in-frame rearrangements only. Some clones are missing; in checked studies, unresolved V genes explain under half, and the rest has no known cause. The sample profile shows about 2,900 clones; approximately 24% of them were found once. The ten biggest clones cover around 9.1% of the sample. The sample here was lung tumor tissue, taken before any cancer treatment. Receptor source: a male donor at least 60 years old with stage III lung adenocarcinoma.

The chain has TRBV7-6 and TRBJ2-1; 8 nucleotides line up with TRBD1. Germline values: CDR1 SGHVS, CDR2 FNYEAQ. The CDR3 loop spans 17 amino acids. Trimming removed 0 bases from V and 4 bases from J; junction bases left unmatched: 8. As DNA, the CDR3 is TGTGCCAGCAGCTTAGCGACAGGGGCAATTAGTTACAATGAGCAGTTCTTC. This codes for CASSLATGAISYNEQFF.

The genes are TRBV11-3 and TRBJ2-7; D gene ambiguous. CDR3 length equals 16 residues. The germline V gene has CDR1 SGHNT and CDR2 YENEEA. The V end was cut by 4 bases, the J end by 2 bases, with 18 bases between. CDR3 nucleotides: TGTGCCAGCAGCTCCATTCTTGGGGTAGGACCCTACGAGCAGTACTTC. This codes for CASSSILGVGPYEQYF. The entire variable domain, with the rest obtained from reference TRBV11-3 and TRBJ2-7, is as follows: EAGVVQSPRYKIIEKKQPVAFWCNPISGHNTLYWYLQNLGQGPELLIRYENEEAVDDSQLPKDRFSAERLKGVDSTLKIQPAELGDSAVYLCASSSILGVGPYEQYFGPGTRLTVT.

The chain uses TRBV18 and TRBJ1-4; a weak D match, TRBD1 (5 bases). Trimming shortened V by 1 base and J by 4 bases, and 16 bases separated the two germline ends. The CDR3 has 17 amino acids. From germline, CDR1 is KGHSH and CDR2 LQKENI. Here the CDR3 reads CASSPLRNDRDNEKLFF. CDR3 nucleotide sequence: TGTGCCAGCTCACCACTTCGGAACGACAGAGATAATGAAAAACTGTTTTTT.

The rearrangement joins TRBV29-1 to TRBJ2-7; 8 bases are a match to TRBD1. Germline CDR1 is SQVTM and CDR2 is ANQGSEA. With V trimmed by 6 bases and J by 7 bases, 8 bases remained unmatched. CDR3 size: 12 residues. The CDR3 loop reads CSVSGGTGEQYF. CDR3 nucleotide sequence: TGCAGCGTGAGTGGCGGGACAGGAGAGCAGTACTTC.

This clone was found a few times. CDR3 region: CATSRARDTGSGNTIYF. CDR3 bases: TGTGCCACCAGCAGAGCCAGGGACACCGGCTCTGGAAACACCATATATTTT. V gene TRBV15 combines with J gene TRBJ1-3; D perhaps matches TRBD1 (6 bases). The ends were cut back, 1 base at V and 0 bases at J, with 13 bases in the middle. CDR1 and CDR2 from the germline V gene are LNHNV and YYDKDF (reference sequence). This CDR3 region has 17 residues.

The chain recombines TRBV5-1 with TRBJ1-1; D is unresolved. Germline V gene sequence: CDR1 SGHRS, CDR2 YFSETQ. V was pared by 0 bases and J by 4 bases, with 10 bases between. The CDR3 is 14 residues long. CDR3 amino acids: CASSLVGPGTEAFF. The CDR3 nucleotides are TGCGCCAGCAGCTTGGTTGGCCCGGGCACTGAAGCTTTCTTT.

This clone showed up just a few times. V and J are TRBV11-3 and TRBJ1-4; D unresolved. Germline V lookup: CDR1 SGHNT, CDR2 YENEEA. Trimming removed 4 bases at V and 1 base at J, with 13 bases between. The CDR3 covers 16 residues. The CDR3 DNA reads as TGTGCCAGCAGCTCTCCCGGGAGGGTAACTAATGAAAAACTGTTTTTT. Amino acid sequence: CASSSPGRVTNEKLFF.

This clone was counted between two and nine times. V usage is TRBV28 and J usage is TRBJ2-1, with TRBD2 matching over 11 bases. The germline V gene has CDR1 MDHEN and CDR2 SYDVKM. The ends lost 3 bases at V and 8 bases at J; junction bases unmatched: 9. The CDR3 sequence is 16 residues long. CDR3 residues: CASSFQWTSGWYEQFF. The DNA of the CDR3 is TGTGCCAGCAGTTTCCAGTGGACTAGCGGGTGGTATGAGCAGTTCTTC.

This clone was observed a handful of times. This chain connects TRBV9 to TRBJ2-2; TRBD1 agrees at 9 bases. Germline CDR1 reads SGDLS; CDR2 reads YYNGEE. This CDR3 comprises 15 residues. V lost 0 bases, J lost 5 bases, and 2 bases stayed unmatched. The CDR3 nucleotides are TGTGCCAGCAGCGTAGGGACAGGGGAAACCGGGGAGCTGTTTTTT. This translates into CASSVGTGETGELFF.

The CDR3 is CASSFTENTEAFF. In DNA form, the CDR3 reads TGTGCCAGCAGCTTTACAGAGAACACTGAAGCTTTCTTT. The rearrangement joins TRBV7-4 to TRBJ1-1, with D unclear. V was shortened by 3 bases and J by 1 base, with 6 bases between the two germline ends. This CDR3 is 13 amino acids long. Germline CDR1 and CDR2: SGHVT and SQSDAQ.

V is TRBV5-1 and J is TRBJ2-2; 8 nucleotides agree with TRBD1. V shed 2 bases and J 3 bases; nucleotides not matched to a gene: 3. The CDR3 spans 15 residues. Germline V gene sequence: CDR1 SGHRS, CDR2 YFSETQ. The CDR3 DNA is TGCGCCAGCAGCTTTCAGGGGGCGGACACCGGGGAGCTGTTTTTT. It specifies CASSFQGADTGELFF. Filled out from reference TRBV5-1 and TRBJ2-2, the complete variable domain reads KAGVTQTPRYLIKTRGQQVTLSCSPISGHRSVSWYQQTPGQGLQFLFEYFSETQRNKGNFPGRFSGRQFSNSRSEMNVSTLELGDSALYLCASSFQGADTGELFFGEGSRLTVL.

CDR3 residues: CASSRSGQGFYEQFF. The CDR3 DNA follows: TGTGCCAGCAGCCGCTCGGGACAGGGGTTTTATGAGCAGTTCTTC. The chain joins TRBV9 to TRBJ2-1; TRBD1 agrees at 10 bases. The CDR3 totals 15 residues. V gave up 4 bases and J gave up 8 bases; unmatched junction bases: 9. Per the germline V gene, CDR1 is SGDLS and CDR2 is YYNGEE.

This CDR3 reads CASSPVGKGYTDTQYF. The CDR3, as DNA: TGTGCCAGCTCACCAGTCGGTAAGGGCTACACAGATACGCAGTATTTT. The chain uses TRBV18 and TRBJ2-3; D unresolved. The CDR3 runs 16 residues. Trimming removed 2 bases from V and 2 bases from J, with 14 bases in between. Germline CDR1 KGHSH, CDR2 LQKENI.

The rearrangement links TRBV19 to TRBJ2-7; D gene ambiguous. In germline, CDR1 is LNHDA, CDR2 SQIVND (reference sequence). The CDR3 covers 13 residues. V was cut by 5 bases and J by 2 bases, with 10 bases left in between. Here the CDR3 DNA reads TGTGCCAGTAGTGCCAGACTGACCTACGAGCAGTACTTC. Amino acids: CASSARLTYEQYF.

This rearrangement joins TRBV9 to TRBJ1-5; TRBD1 agrees at 8 bases. Germline V gene lookup returns CDR1 SGDLS and CDR2 YYNGEE. Germline trimming cut 5 bases from V and 4 bases from J; bases unmatched to any gene: 5. This CDR3 comprises 14 residues. The CDR3: CASSDRGGNQPQHF. The CDR3 bases are TGTGCCAGCAGTGACAGGGGTGGGAATCAGCCCCAGCATTTT.